This T cell receptor beta chain is drawn from a study of molecular identifiers for immune sequencing clone quantification. The overall study: In replicates, RNA taken from roughly 20,000 or 100,000 naive CD8 cells was divided five ways, and four portions underwent sequencing. Points from the study as a whole: Clones above 20 RNA copies contained over 98% of effector molecules but under 1% of naive ones.

TCRdb fed the PCR reads into MiXCR, producing one record per CDR3 protein. Among roughly 300,000 distinct CDR3 sequences listed, roughly 23% were seen once. This clonotype was recorded many times. The antigen is undetermined. This CDR3 is 15 amino acids long. The V gene's germline CDR1 is MNHNS and CDR2 SASEGT. V gave up 6 bases and J gave up 6 bases; unmatched junction bases: 9. This TCR came from a human donor in good health. Some libraries in this study had Jurkat cell RNA spiked in. The chain joins TRBV6-1 to TRBJ1-1; 11 bases fit TRBD1. Sequencing input: naive CD8+ T cells from blood, with Jurkat cell RNA spiked in. Stated subset: FACS-sorted CD8+CD4-CCR7+CD45RA+ naive T cells. CDR3 residues: CASRGTGGGVAEAFF. The CDR3 bases are TGTGCCAGCAGGGGGACAGGGGGTGGCGTGGCTGAAGCTTTCTTT.